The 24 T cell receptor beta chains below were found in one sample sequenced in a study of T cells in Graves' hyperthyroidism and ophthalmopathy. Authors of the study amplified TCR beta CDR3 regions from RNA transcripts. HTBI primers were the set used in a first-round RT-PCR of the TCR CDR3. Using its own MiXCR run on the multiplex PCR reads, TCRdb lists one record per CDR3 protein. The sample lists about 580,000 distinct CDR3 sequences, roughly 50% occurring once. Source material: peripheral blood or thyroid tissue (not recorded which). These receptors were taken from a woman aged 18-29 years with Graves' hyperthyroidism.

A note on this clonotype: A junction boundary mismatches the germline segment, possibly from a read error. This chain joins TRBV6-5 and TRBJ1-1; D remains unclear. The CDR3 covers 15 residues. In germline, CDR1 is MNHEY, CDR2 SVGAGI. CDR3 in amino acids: CAGSLTRSWNTEAFF. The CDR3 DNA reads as TGTGCCGGCAGTTTAACCAGGAGTTGGAACACTGAAGCTTTCTTT.

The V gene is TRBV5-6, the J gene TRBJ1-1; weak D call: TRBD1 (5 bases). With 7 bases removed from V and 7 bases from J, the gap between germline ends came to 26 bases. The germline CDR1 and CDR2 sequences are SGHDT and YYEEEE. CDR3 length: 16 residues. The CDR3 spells CASDGDGRVGTDEAFF. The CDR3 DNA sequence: TGTGCCAGCGACGGGGATGGCAGGGTCGGAACTGATGAAGCTTTCTTT.

The CDR3 coding sequence is TGTGCCAGCAGCTACTTGACTAGCGGCACAGATACGCAGTATTTT. Translated, it gives CASSYLTSGTDTQYF. This rearrangement joins TRBV7-2 to TRBJ2-3, with TRBD2 matching over 8 bases. The CDR3 contains 15 residues. J gave up 1 base and V 4 bases, and 4 bases lay outside the gene matches. The germline CDR1 and CDR2 sequences are SGHTA and FQGNSA.

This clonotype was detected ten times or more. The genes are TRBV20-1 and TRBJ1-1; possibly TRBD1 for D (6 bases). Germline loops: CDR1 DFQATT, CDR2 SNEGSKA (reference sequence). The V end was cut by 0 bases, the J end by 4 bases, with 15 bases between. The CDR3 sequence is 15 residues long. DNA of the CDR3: TGCAGTGCTAGAGATTTACTCAGGGGTTTCACTGAAGCTTTCTTT. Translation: CSARDLLRGFTEAFF.

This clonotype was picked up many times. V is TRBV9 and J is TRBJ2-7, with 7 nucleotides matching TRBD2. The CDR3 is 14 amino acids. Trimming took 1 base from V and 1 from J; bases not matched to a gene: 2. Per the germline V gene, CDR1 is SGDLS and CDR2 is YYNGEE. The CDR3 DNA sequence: TGTGCCAGCAGCGTAAGTAGCGGGTCCTACGAGCAGTACTTC. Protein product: CASSVSSGSYEQYF.

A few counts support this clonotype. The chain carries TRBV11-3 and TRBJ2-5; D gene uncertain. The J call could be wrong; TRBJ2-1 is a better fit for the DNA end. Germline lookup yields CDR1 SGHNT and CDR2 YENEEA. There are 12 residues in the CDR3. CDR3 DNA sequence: TGTGCCAGCAGTCCAGGTACCTTTGGGCAGTTCTTC. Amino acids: CASSPGTFGQFF.

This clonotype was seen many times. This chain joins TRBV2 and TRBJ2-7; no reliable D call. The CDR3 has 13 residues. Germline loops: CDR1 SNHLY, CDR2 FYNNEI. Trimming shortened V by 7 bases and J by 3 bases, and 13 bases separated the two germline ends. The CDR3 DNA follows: TGTGCCAGCACCGGTACTGAATTCTACGAGCAGTACTTC. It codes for CASTGTEFYEQYF.

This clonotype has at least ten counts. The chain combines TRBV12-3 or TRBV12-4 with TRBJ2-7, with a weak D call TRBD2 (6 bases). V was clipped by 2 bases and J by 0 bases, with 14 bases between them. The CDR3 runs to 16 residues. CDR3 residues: CASSLTSRRGSYEQYF. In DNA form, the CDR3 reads TGTGCCAGCAGTTTAACTAGCAGGCGAGGCTCCTACGAGCAGTACTTC.

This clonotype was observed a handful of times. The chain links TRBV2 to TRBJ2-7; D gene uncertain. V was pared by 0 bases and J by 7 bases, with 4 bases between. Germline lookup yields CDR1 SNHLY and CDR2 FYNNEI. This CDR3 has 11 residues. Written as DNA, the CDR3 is TGTGCCAGCAGTGAAGCTGGTGAGCAGTACTTC. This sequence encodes CASSEAGEQYF.

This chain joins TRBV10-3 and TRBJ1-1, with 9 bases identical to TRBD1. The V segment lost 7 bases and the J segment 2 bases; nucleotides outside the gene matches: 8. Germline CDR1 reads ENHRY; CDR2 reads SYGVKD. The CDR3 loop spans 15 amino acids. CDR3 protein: CAINSPGQGNTEAFF. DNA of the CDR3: TGTGCCATCAACTCACCGGGACAGGGTAACACTGAAGCTTTCTTT.

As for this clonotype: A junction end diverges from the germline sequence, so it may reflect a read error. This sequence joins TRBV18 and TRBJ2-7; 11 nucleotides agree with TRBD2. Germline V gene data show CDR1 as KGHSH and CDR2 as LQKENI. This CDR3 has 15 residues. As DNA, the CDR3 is TGTGCCAGCTCGCCGACTAGCGGGGTCACCTACGAGCAATACTTC. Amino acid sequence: CASSPTSGVTYEQYF.

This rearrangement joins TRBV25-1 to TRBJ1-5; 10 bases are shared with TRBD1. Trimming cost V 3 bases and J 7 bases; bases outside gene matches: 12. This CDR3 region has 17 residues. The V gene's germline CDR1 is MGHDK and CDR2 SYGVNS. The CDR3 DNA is TGTGCCAGCAGTGATCCGTCGGGACAGGGGACGGGACAGCCCCAGCATTTT. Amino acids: CASSDPSGQGTGQPQHF.

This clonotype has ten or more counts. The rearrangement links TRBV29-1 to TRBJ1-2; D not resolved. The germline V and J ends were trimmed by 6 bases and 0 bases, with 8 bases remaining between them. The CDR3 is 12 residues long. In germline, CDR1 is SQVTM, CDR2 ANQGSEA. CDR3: CSVQGANYGYTF. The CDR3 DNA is TGCAGCGTCCAAGGAGCTAACTATGGCTACACCTTC.

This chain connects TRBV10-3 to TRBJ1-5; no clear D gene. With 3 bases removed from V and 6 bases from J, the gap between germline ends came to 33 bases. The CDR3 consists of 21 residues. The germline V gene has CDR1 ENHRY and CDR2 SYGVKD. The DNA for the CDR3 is TGTGCCATCAGTGACCCATCACTAGCGGGAGTGGCCGGGGTTATTGGTCAGCCCCAGCATTTT. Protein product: CAISDPSLAGVAGVIGQPQHF.

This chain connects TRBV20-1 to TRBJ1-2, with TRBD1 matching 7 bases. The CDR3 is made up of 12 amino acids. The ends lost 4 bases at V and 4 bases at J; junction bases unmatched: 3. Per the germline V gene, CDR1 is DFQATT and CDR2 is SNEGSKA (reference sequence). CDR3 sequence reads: CSATGTVYGYTF. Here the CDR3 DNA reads TGCAGTGCTACCGGGACAGTCTATGGCTACACCTTC.

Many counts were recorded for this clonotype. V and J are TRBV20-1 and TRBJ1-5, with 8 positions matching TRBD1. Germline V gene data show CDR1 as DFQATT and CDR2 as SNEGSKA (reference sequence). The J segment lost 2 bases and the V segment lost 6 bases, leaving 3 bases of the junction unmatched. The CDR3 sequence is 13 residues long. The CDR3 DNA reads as TGCAGTGCCCAGACAGGGGGCAATCAGCCCCAGCATTTT. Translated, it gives CSAQTGGNQPQHF.

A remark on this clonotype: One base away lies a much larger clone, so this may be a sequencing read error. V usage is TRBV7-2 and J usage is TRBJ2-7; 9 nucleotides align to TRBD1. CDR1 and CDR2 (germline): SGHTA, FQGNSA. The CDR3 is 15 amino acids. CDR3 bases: TGTGCCTGCAGCCCCCAGGGACAGGGATTTGACGAGCAGTACTTC. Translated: CACSPQGQGFDEQYF.

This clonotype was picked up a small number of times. CDR3 DNA: TGCAGTGCAACTCATGGGACTAGCGATACGCAGTATTTT. Its translation is CSATHGTSDTQYF. The rearrangement links TRBV20-1 to TRBJ2-3; 9 bases are shared with TRBD2. The germline gives CDR1 DFQATT, CDR2 SNEGSKA (reference sequence). The CDR3 extends over 13 amino acids. Trimming cost V 6 bases and J 6 bases; bases outside gene matches: 7.

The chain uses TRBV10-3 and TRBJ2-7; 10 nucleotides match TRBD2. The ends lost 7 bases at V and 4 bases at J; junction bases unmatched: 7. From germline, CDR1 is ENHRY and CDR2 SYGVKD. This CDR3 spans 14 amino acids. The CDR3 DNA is TGTGCCATCACCTCTGCTAGCGGGAGTTACGAGCAGTACTTC. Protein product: CAITSASGSYEQYF.

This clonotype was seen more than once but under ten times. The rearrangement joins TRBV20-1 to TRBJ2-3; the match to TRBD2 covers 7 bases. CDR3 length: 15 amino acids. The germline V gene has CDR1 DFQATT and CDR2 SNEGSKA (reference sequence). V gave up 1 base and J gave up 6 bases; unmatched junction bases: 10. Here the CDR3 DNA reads TGCAGTGCTAGAGGAAAGGCGGGAGCCCCCGATACGCAGTATTTT. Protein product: CSARGKAGAPDTQYF.

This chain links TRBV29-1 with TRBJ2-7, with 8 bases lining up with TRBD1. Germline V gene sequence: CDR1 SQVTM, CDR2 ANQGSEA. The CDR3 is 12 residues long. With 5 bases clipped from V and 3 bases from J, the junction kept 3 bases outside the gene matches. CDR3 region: CSVRQGFYEQYF. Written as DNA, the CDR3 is TGCAGCGTTAGACAGGGGTTCTACGAGCAGTACTTC.

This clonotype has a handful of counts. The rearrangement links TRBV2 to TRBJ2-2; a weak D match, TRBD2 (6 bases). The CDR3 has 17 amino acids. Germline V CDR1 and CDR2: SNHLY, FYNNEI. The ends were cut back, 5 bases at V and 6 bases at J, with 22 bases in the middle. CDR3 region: CASSPPLAGRSPGELFF. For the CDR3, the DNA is TGTGCCAGCAGTCCCCCCCTTGCGGGAAGGAGTCCCGGGGAGCTGTTTTTT.

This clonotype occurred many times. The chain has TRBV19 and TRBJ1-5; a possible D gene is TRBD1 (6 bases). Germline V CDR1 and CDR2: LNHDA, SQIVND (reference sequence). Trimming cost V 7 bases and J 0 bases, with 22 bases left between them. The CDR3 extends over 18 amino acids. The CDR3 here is CASIQSRQVAISNQPQHF. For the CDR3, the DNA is TGTGCCAGTATCCAATCCCGACAGGTAGCAATTAGCAATCAGCCCCAGCATTTT. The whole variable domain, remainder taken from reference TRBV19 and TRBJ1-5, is DGGITQSPKYLFRKEGQNVTLSCEQNLNHDAMYWYRQDPGQGLRLIYYSQIVNDFQKGDIAEGYSVSREKKESFPLTVTSAQKNPTAFYLCASIQSRQVAISNQPQHFGDGTRLSIL.

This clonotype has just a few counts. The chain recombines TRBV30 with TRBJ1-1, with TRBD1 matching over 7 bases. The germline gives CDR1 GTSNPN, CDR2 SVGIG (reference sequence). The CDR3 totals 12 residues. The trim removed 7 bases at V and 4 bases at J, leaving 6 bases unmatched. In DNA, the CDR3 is TGTGCCTATGACAGGGCGGGCACTGAAGCTTTCTTT. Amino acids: CAYDRAGTEAFF. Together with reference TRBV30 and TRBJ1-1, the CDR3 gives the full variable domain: SQTIHQWPATLVQPVGSPLSLECTVEGTSNPNLYWYRQAAGRGLQLLFYSVGIGQISSEVPQNLSASRPQDRQFILSSKKLLLSDSGFYLCAYDRAGTEAFFGQGTRLTVV.